What follows are 14 T cell receptor beta chains derived from one specimen sequenced in a study of T cell changes during pregnancy in multiple sclerosis. Sequencing was performed with immunoSEQ multiplex PCR; in TCRdb, only in-frame clones are kept and a portion is missing. The sample includes 130,000 or so clones, roughly 95% of them seen just once. The sequences come from peripheral blood, collected after pregnancy. These receptors came from a female donor with multiple sclerosis, enrolled in a pregnancy study.

With regard to this clone: The same CDR3 also results from other DNA sequences found in this sample. The chain combines TRBV27 with TRBJ2-7, with 9 bases aligning to TRBD2. The CDR3 runs to 14 residues. Germline loops: CDR1 MNHEY, CDR2 SMNVEV (reference sequence). V lost 5 bases, J lost 1 base, and 3 bases stayed unmatched. The CDR3, as DNA: TGTGCCAGCAGTCTTAGCGGGAGTTCCTACGAGCAGTACTTC. This codes for CASSLSGSSYEQYF.

The V gene is TRBV27, the J gene TRBJ2-5; TRBD2 agrees at 11 bases. Trimming took 2 bases from V and 4 from J; bases not matched to a gene: 6. The CDR3 covers 16 residues. From germline, CDR1 is MNHEY and CDR2 SMNVEV (reference sequence). CDR3: CASSLTSGRPLETQYF. The CDR3, as DNA: TGTGCCAGCAGTTTAACTAGCGGGAGACCCTTAGAGACCCAGTACTTC.

V is TRBV4-2 and J is TRBJ2-3; 7 nucleotides match TRBD2. In germline, CDR1 is LGHNA, CDR2 YNFKEQ. The CDR3 runs 16 residues. V lost 1 base and J lost 3; bases outside the gene matches: 7. The CDR3 reads CASSQAIAGGTDTQYF. As DNA, the CDR3 is TGTGCCAGCAGCCAAGCTATAGCCGGGGGGACAGATACGCAGTATTTT.

The CDR3 spells CAISGSSYNEQFF. CDR3 in DNA: TGTGCCATTAGCGGGAGCTCCTACAATGAGCAGTTCTTC. The chain combines TRBV28 with TRBJ2-1, with 9 bases fitting TRBD2. Trimming cost V 10 bases and J 0 bases; bases outside gene matches: 1. The CDR3 totals 13 residues. The germline V gene encodes CDR1 MDHEN and CDR2 SYDVKM.

The chain is built from TRBV5-4 and TRBJ2-2, with D tentatively TRBD1 (6 bases). Germline assignment: CDR1 SGHNT and CDR2 YYREEE (reference sequence). The V and J ends lost 6 bases and 0 bases respectively, with 24 bases between them. The CDR3 spans 19 residues. The CDR3 loop is CASTVTPVWDTTNTGELFF. Here the CDR3 DNA reads TGTGCCAGCACCGTCACGCCCGTTTGGGACACAACGAACACCGGGGAGCTGTTTTTT.

DNA of the CDR3: TGCGCCAGCAGCTTGGCGGCAGGGTTAGGAGAAAAACTGTTTTTT. This gives the protein CASSLAAGLGEKLFF. This sequence joins TRBV5-1 and TRBJ1-4; D possibly corresponds to TRBD1 (5 bases). V was cut by 0 bases and J by 8 bases, with 14 bases left in between. The CDR3 loop spans 15 amino acids. Per the germline V gene, CDR1 is SGHRS and CDR2 is YFSETQ. Full variable domain (remainder filled in from reference TRBV5-1 and TRBJ1-4): KAGVTQTPRYLIKTRGQQVTLSCSPISGHRSVSWYQQTPGQGLQFLFEYFSETQRNKGNFPGRFSGRQFSNSRSEMNVSTLELGDSALYLCASSLAAGLGEKLFFGSGTQLSVL.

As concerns this clone: Because the CDR3's place on the DNA is in doubt, the DNA is left out and the CDR3 is given as listed by TCRdb. J is TRBJ2-7 and V is TRBV21-1; TRBD1, the D gene given by the table, was not confirmed from the DNA. TRBV21-1 is noted as a pseudogene. The CDR3 spans 15 amino acids, including both terminal residues. The CDR3 sequence is CASSKVGTGAYEQYF.

V and J are TRBV10-3 and TRBJ2-4, with 7 positions matching TRBD2. The CDR3 spans 17 residues. After removal of 5 bases from V and 5 bases from J, the junction contained 15 bases not matched to a gene. Germline V gives CDR1 ENHRY, CDR2 SYGVKD. The CDR3 here is CAISPGGVFLGQNIQYF. As DNA, the CDR3 is TGTGCCATCAGTCCGGGGGGTGTCTTCCTGGGGCAAAACATTCAGTACTTC.

The J gene is TRBJ2-3, the V gene TRBV5-6, with TRBD2 matching over 7 bases. V lost 4 bases and J lost 4; bases outside the gene matches: 12. The CDR3 totals 16 residues. Germline V gives CDR1 SGHDT, CDR2 YYEEEE. CDR3 bases: TGTGCCAGCAGCACCGGCCAGCGGGGCGGGGCAGATACGCAGTATTTT. Its translation: CASSTGQRGGADTQYF.

This chain connects TRBV15 to TRBJ2-5; maybe TRBD2 (5 bases). V shed 4 bases and J shed 5 bases, with 11 bases lying between them. Germline assignment: CDR1 LNHNV and CDR2 YYDKDF (reference sequence). The CDR3 contains 13 residues. Here the CDR3 reads CATSTGRGETQYF. In DNA form, the CDR3 reads TGTGCCACCAGCACCGGGCGAGGGGAGACCCAGTACTTC.

This chain links TRBV19 with TRBJ2-6; TRBD1 agrees at 7 bases. The ends lost 6 bases at V and 0 bases at J; junction bases unmatched: 5. Germline V gene lookup returns CDR1 LNHDA and CDR2 SQIVND (reference sequence). The CDR3 runs 16 residues. The CDR3 protein is CASSRDSSSGANVLTF. CDR3 coding DNA: TGTGCCAGTAGCCGGGACAGTTCCTCTGGGGCCAACGTCCTGACTTTC.

The chain recombines TRBV28 with TRBJ2-5; 7 bases are a match to TRBD2. After removal of 4 bases from V and 9 bases from J, the junction contained 14 bases not matched to a gene. This CDR3 is 15 amino acids long. Germline V gene data show CDR1 as MDHEN and CDR2 as SYDVKM. In nucleotides, the CDR3 is TGTGCCAGCAGTTCCGGGAGGTGGAGAACCCGTTCCCAGTACTTC. Translating gives CASSSGRWRTRSQYF.

The chain has TRBV4-2 and TRBJ2-1; 8 bases align to TRBD2. The CDR3 length is 14 residues. Germline CDR1 reads LGHNA; CDR2 reads YNFKEQ. J was trimmed by 8 bases and V by 7 bases; bases with no gene match: 10. The CDR3 DNA sequence: TGTGCCAGCAACTTAGCGGGATCTGACGATGAGCAGTTCTTC. Translation: CASNLAGSDDEQFF.

V is TRBV28 and J is TRBJ2-1, with TRBD2 matching over 9 bases. The CDR3 length is 13 residues. Germline CDR1 is MDHEN and CDR2 is SYDVKM. V trimming: 3 bases; J trimming: 7 bases; junction bases outside the gene matches: 1. CDR3 loop: CASSFSGSNEQFF. CDR3 in DNA: TGTGCCAGCAGTTTTAGCGGGAGTAATGAGCAGTTCTTC.